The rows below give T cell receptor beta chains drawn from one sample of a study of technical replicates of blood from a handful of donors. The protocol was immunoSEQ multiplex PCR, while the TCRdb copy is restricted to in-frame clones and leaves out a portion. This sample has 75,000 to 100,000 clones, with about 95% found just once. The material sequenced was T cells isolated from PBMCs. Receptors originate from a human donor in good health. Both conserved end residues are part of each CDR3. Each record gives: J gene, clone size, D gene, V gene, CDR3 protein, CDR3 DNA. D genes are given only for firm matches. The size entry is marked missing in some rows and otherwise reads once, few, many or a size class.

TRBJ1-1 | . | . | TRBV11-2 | CASSSLYTEAFF | TGTGCCAGCAGCTCGTTGTATACTGAAGCTTTCTTT
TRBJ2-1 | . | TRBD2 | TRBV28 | CASSLRGLNEQFF | TGTGCCAGCAGTTTGCGGGGACTAAATGAGCAGTTCTTC
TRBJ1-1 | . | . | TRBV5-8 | CASSTGPMNTEAFF | TGTGCCAGCAGCACAGGGCCTATGAACACTGAAGCTTTCTTT
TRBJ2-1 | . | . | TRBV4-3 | CASSLGDEQFF | TGCGCCAGCAGCCTAGGGGATGAGCAGTTCTTC
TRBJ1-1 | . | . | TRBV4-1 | CASSQDPRVSSTEAFF | TGCGCCAGCAGCCAAGATCCCCGGGTCTCGAGCACTGAAGCTTTCTTT
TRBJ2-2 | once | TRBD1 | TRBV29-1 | CSVKTGANTGELFF | TGCAGCGTAAAGACAGGGGCGAACACCGGGGAGCTGTTTTTT
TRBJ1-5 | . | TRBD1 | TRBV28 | CASSPISGQAEYSNQPQHF | TGTGCCAGCAGTCCAATATCGGGACAGGCGGAATATAGCAATCAGCCCCAGCATTTT
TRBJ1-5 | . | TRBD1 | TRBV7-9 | CASSLDQGVVQPQHF | TGTGCCAGCAGCTTAGATCAGGGGGTGGTTCAGCCCCAGCATTTT
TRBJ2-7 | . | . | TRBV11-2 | CASSFDISYEQYF | TGTGCCAGCAGCTTCGACATATCCTACGAGCAGTACTTC
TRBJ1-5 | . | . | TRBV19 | CASSITKRLSNQPQHF | TGTGCCAGTAGTATAACAAAGAGGCTAAGCAATCAGCCCCAGCATTTT
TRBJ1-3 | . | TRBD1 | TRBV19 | CASSALGQVGNTIYF | TGTGCCAGTAGTGCCCTAGGACAGGTTGGAAACACCATATATTTT
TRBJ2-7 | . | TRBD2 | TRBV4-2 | CASSQVLAAYEQYF | TGTGCCAGCAGCCAAGTACTAGCGGCCTACGAGCAGTACTTC
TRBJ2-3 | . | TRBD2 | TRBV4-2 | CASSQETSGTTDTQYF | TGTGCCAGCAGCCAGGAGACTAGCGGGACAACAGATACGCAGTATTTT
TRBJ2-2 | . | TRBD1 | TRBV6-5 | CAIRQGSLTGELFF | TGTGCCATCCGACAGGGAAGTCTCACCGGGGAGCTGTTTTTT
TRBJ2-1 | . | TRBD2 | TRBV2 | CASESGNNEQFF | TGTGCCAGCGAAAGCGGGAACAATGAGCAGTTCTTC
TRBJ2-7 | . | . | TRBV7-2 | CASSANSYEQYF | TGTGCCAGCAGCGCAAACAGCTACGAGCAGTACTTC
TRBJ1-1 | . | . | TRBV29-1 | CSVPSRGGTEAFF | TGCAGCGTACCCTCACGGGGTGGCACTGAAGCTTTCTTT
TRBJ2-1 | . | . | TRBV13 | CASSLGYPNSYNEQFF | TGTGCCAGCAGCTTAGGGTACCCTAACTCCTACAATGAGCAGTTCTTC
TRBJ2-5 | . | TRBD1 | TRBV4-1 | CASSQDRTGETQYF | TGCGCCAGCAGCCAAGACAGGACAGGGGAGACCCAGTACTTC
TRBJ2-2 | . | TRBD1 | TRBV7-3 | CASNIGTGPNTGELFF | TGTGCCAGCAACATTGGGACAGGTCCGAACACCGGGGAGCTGTTTTTT
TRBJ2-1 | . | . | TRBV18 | CASGTGYNEQFF | TGTGCCAGCGGGACTGGGTACAATGAGCAGTTCTTC
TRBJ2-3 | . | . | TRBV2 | CASSDAERGTDTQYF | TGTGCCAGCAGTGACGCCGAAAGGGGAACAGATACGCAGTATTTT
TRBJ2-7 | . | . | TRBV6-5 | CASSYTRYSYEQYF | TGTGCCAGCAGTTACACCAGGTACTCCTACGAGCAGTACTTC
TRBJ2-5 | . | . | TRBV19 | CASSATYRGGGETQYF | TGTGCCAGTAGTGCAACTTACAGGGGAGGCGGGGAGACCCAGTACTTC
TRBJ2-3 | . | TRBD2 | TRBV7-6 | CASSLPSGSTDTQYF | TGTGCCAGCAGCCTACCTAGCGGGAGCACAGATACGCAGTATTTT
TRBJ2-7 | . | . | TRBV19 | CASSISLSYEQYF | TGTGCCAGTAGTATTAGTCTATCCTACGAGCAGTACTTC
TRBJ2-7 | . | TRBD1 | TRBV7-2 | CASSSRGNSYEQYF | TGTGCCAGCAGCTCCAGGGGGAATAGTTACGAGCAGTACTTC
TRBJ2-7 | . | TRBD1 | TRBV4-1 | CASSLTTGPYEQYF | TGCGCCAGCAGCCTTACGACAGGGCCCTACGAGCAGTACTTC
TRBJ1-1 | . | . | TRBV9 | CASSTGHLTEAFF | TGTGCCAGCAGCACGGGACACCTCACTGAAGCTTTCTTT
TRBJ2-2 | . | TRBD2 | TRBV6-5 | CASGGLAGFTGELFF | TGTGCCAGCGGGGGACTAGCGGGCTTCACCGGGGAGCTGTTTTTT
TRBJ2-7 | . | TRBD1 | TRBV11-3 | CASSFRTGETYEQYF | TGTGCCAGCAGCTTCCGGACAGGGGAGACCTACGAGCAGTACTTC
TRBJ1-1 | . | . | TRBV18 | CASSPPIRGNTEAFF | TGTGCCAGCTCACCACCGATCAGGGGAAACACTGAAGCTTTCTTT
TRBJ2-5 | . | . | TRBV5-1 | CASRGWSYQETQYF | TGCGCCAGCCGGGGGTGGTCGTACCAAGAGACCCAGTACTTC
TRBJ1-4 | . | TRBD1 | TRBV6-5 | CASSSGQGVQEKLFF | TGTGCCAGCAGTTCTGGACAGGGGGTACAAGAAAAACTGTTTTTT
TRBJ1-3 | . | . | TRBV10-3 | CATSTSGNTIYF | TGTGCCACTTCGACATCCGGAAACACCATATATTTT
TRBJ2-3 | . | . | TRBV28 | CASSLAGKLTDTQYF | TGTGCCAGCAGTTTAGCGGGAAAACTAACAGATACGCAGTATTTT
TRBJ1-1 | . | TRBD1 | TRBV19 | CASSFRTGYTEAFF | TGTGCCAGTAGTTTCAGGACAGGGTACACTGAAGCTTTCTTT
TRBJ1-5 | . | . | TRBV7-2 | CASSLGARQPQHF | TGTGCCAGCAGTTTGGGGGCACGGCAGCCCCAGCATTTT
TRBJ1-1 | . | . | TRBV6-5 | CASSYSSGGGTEAFF | TGTGCCAGCAGTTACTCGAGTGGGGGGGGAACTGAAGCTTTCTTT
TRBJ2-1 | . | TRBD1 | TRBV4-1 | CASSQAPGQGTNEQFF | TGCGCCAGCAGCCAAGCCCCGGGACAGGGAACCAATGAGCAGTTCTTC
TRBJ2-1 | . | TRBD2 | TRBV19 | CASSDWRTSGSYIYHNEQFF | TGTGCCAGTAGTGATTGGAGGACTAGCGGATCCTATATATACCACAATGAGCAGTTCTTC
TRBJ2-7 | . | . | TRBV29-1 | CSVVVYEQYF | TGCAGCGTTGTAGTCTACGAGCAGTACTTC
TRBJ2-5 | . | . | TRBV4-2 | CASSPGFSGGGETQYF | TGTGCCAGCAGCCCCGGTTTTAGCGGAGGAGGGGAGACCCAGTACTTC
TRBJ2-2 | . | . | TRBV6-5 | CASSLRVSTGELFF | TGTGCCAGCAGTTTGAGGGTTTCGACCGGGGAGCTGTTTTTT
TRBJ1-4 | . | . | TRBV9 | CASSPTVATNEKLFF | TGTGCCAGCAGCCCGACAGTTGCAACTAATGAAAAACTGTTTTTT
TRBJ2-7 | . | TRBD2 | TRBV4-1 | CASSQEGTSGTYEQYF | TGCGCCAGCAGCCAAGAAGGAACTAGCGGAACCTACGAGCAGTACTTC
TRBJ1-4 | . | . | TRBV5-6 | CASSPYRETNEKLFF | TGTGCCAGCAGCCCCTACAGGGAAACTAATGAAAAACTGTTTTTT
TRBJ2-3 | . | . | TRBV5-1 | CASLGGGPTSDTQYF | TGCGCCAGCTTGGGAGGAGGACCGACATCAGATACGCAGTATTTT
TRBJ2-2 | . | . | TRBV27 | CASSLSGTSNTGELFF | TGTGCCAGCAGTCTATCCGGGACTTCGAACACCGGGGAGCTGTTTTTT
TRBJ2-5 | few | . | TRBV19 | CASRMNRDAEGGTQYF | TGTGCCAGTAGGATGAACCGGGACGCCGAGGGAGGGACCCAGTACTTC
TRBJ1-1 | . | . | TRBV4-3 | CASSQVMGGNTEAFF | TGCGCCAGCAGCCAAGTTATGGGGGGGAACACTGAAGCTTTCTTT
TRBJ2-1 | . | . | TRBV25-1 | CASSQEGNEQFF | TGTGCCAGCAGTCAGGAGGGCAATGAGCAGTTCTTC
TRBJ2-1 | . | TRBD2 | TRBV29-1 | CSVDRLAGEQFF | TGCAGCGTTGATCGGCTAGCGGGTGAGCAGTTCTTC
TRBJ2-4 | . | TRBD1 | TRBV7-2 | CASGTQGEDIQYF | TGTGCCAGCGGCACACAGGGGGAGGACATTCAGTACTTC